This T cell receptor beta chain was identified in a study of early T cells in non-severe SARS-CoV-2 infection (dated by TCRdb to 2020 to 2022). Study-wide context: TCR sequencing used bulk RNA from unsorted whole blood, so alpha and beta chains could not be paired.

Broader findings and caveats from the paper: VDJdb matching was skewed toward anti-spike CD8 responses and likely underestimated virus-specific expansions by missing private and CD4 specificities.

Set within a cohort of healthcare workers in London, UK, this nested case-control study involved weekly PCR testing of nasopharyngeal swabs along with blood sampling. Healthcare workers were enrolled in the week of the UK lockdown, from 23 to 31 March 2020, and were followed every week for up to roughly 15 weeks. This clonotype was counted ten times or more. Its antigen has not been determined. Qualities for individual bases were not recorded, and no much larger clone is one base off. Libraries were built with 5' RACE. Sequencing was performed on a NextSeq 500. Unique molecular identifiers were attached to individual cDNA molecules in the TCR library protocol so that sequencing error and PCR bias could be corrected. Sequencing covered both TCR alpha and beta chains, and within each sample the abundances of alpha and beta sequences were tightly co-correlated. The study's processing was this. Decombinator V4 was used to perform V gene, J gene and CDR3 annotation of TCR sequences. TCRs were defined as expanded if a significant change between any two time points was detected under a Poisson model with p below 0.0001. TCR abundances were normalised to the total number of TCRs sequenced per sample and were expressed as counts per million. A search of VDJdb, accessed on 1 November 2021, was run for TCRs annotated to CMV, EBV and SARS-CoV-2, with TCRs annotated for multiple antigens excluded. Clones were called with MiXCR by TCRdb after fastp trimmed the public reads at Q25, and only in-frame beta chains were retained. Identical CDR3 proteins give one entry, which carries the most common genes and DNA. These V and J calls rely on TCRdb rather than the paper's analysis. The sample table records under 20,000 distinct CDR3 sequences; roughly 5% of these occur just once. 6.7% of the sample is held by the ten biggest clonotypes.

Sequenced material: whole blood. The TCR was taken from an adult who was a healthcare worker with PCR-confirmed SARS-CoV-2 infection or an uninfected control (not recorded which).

The bases read TGTGCCAGCAGCCCCCTTCTAGCGGGAGGGATGAGCACAGATACGCAGTATTTT. It translates to CASSPLLAGGMSTDTQYF. The V and J segments used are TRBV7-8 and TRBJ2-3; 12 middle bases align to TRBD2. The germline V gene yields SGHVS for CDR1 and FQNEAQ for CDR2. Ends trimmed: V by 5 bases, J by 0 bases; bases unmatched to a gene: 9. Counted from cysteine to phenylalanine, this CDR3 has 18 amino acids. CDR3 DNA is the only sequence kept; it has 54 bases, read in frame from the first base.